This T cell receptor (beta chain) was sequenced for a study of vaccination and CD4 T cells after COVID-19. Study summary: Controls used CEFX viral epitopes (positive), HIV-1 Nef peptides (negative), or no peptide.

Worth noting for this clonotype: The antigen remains undetermined.

The CDR3 loop spans 13 amino acids. V was shortened by 3 bases and J by 3 bases, with 9 bases between the two germline ends. Germline CDR1 and CDR2: SGHTA and FQGNSA. Stated treatment: roughly ten-day PBMC culture with coronavirus spike peptide pools or control peptides (ViraFEST assay). TCRs were sequenced by ViraFEST after antigen-specific T cells had been expanded with peptide pools. Cultured CD4+ T cells had their DNA profiled by the Oncomine TCR Beta short-read assay. A single record per CDR3 protein comes from TCRdb applying MiXCR to the PCR reads. This sample has 14,000 or so distinct CDR3 sequences; around 30% occur once, and the top ten carry less than 25%.

This rearrangement joins TRBV7-2 to TRBJ2-7; D uncertain. The sample comprised cultured CD4+ T cells from blood. This clonotype was obtained from a human donor with COVID-19. The DNA for the CDR3 is TGTGCCAGCAGCTTGGACCCGAGCTACGAGCAGTACTTC. This encodes CASSLDPSYEQYF.